This T cell receptor beta chain was retrieved from a study of CD4+ T cells in melanoma (dated by TCRdb to the early 2020s). Study-wide context: The study examined neoantigen-specific CD4+ T cells in human melanoma.

Patients with melanoma were used as donors. To note about this clone: Its antigen target is currently unknown. No base quality values were provided; no much bigger clone lies one nucleotide off.

Receptors were amplified or captured by the immunoSEQ multiplex PCR assay. TCRdb limited this immuneACCESS table to in-frame rearrangements with V and J called. A share of clones is missing; checked studies link under half to unresolved V genes, and the rest is unexplained. The sample data list some 120,000 clones, and 80% to 95% of these were observed just once. The ten largest clonotypes hold 3.3% of the sample. Overall results and qualifications from the work: Neoantigen-specific CD4+ T cells in melanoma were reported to show diverse differentiation states. The report described a correlation between neoantigen-specific CD4+ T cells and the function of CD8+ T cells, macrophages and B cells.

V and J are trimmed by 3 bases and 10 bases, and the gene matches miss 2 bases of the junction. From the cysteine up to the phenylalanine, the CDR3 has a length of 11 residues. The DNA shown is the 33-base CDR3, in frame from base 1. Sequences DFQATT (CDR1) and SNEGSKA (CDR2) are obtained from the germline V gene (reference sequence). The sample taken for sequencing was peripheral blood. The chain is encoded by TRBV20-1 joined to TRBJ2-1; the junction holds 8 bases that match TRBD2. The TCR sequence derives from a human donor with melanoma. The DNA is as follows: TGCAGTGCTAGTCAGCGGGGGGAGCAGTTCTTC. Its product reads: CSASQRGEQFF.